This TCR beta chain is drawn from a study of cytomegalovirus exposure and HLA in healthy donors. This clone occurred once. Its antigen is not identified. Germline CDR1 is LGHNT and CDR2 is FRNRAP. This CDR3 spans 16 amino acids. J gave up 1 base and V 2 bases, and 7 bases lay outside the gene matches. Study-level points and caveats: The classifier was said to identify cytomegalovirus status with high specificity and sensitivity. After further analysis at a later stage, roughly 15,000 TCR beta sequences were associated with HLA alleles at 0.05 false discovery rate.

The PCR used 60 Vbeta and 13 Jbeta primers. This table comes from immunoSEQ multiplex PCR, and its TCRdb copy is limited to in-frame clones, with some not included. The sample contains about 160,000 clones, more than 65% of which appear only once. The chain combines TRBV12-5 with TRBJ2-7; 8 nucleotides agree with TRBD1. The receptor was derived from a man aged 50 to 59 in good health and CMV-seropositive. The sequenced sample was PBMCs. The CDR3 loop is CASGLPRTGTSYEQYF. CDR3 DNA sequence: TGTGCTAGTGGTTTGCCACGGACAGGGACTTCCTACGAGCAGTACTTC.